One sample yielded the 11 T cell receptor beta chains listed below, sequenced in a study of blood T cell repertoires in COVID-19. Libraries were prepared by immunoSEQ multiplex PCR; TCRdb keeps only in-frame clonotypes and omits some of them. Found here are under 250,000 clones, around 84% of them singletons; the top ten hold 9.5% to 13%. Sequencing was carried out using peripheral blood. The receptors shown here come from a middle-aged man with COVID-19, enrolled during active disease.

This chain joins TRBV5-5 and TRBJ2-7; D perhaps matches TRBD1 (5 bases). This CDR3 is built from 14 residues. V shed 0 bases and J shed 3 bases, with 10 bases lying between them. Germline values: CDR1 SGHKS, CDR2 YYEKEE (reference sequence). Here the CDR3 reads CASSLGSGYYEQYF. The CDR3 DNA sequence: TGTGCCAGCAGCTTGGGTTCAGGGTACTACGAGCAGTACTTC.

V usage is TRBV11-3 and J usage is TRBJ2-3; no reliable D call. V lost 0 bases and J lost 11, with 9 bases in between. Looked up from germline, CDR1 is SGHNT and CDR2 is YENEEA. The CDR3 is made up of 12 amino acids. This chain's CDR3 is CASSLEPSVQYF. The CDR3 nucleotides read TGTGCCAGCAGCTTAGAGCCTTCGGTGCAGTATTTT. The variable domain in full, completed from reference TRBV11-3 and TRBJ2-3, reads EAGVVQSPRYKIIEKKQPVAFWCNPISGHNTLYWYLQNLGQGPELLIRYENEEAVDDSQLPKDRFSAERLKGVDSTLKIQPAELGDSAVYLCASSLEPSVQYFGPGTRLTVL.

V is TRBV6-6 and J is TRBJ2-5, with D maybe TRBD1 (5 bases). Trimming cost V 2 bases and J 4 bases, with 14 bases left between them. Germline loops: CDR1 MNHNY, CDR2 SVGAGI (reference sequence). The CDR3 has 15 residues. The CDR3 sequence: CASSYGQGLGETQYF. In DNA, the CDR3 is TGTGCCAGCAGTTACGGGCAGGGATTGGGAGAGACCCAGTACTTC.

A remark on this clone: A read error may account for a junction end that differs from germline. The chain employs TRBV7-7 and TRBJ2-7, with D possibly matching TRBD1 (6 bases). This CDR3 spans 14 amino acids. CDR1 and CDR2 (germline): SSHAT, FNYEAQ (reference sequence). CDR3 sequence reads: CASSLEWGRGEQYF. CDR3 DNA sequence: TGTGCTAGCAGCTTAGAATGGGGGCGTGGGGAGCAGTACTTC.

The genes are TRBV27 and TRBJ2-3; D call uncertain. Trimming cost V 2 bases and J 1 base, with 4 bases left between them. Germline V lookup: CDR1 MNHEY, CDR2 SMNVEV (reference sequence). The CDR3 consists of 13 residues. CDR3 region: CASSLPGTDTQYF. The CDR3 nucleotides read TGTGCCAGCAGTTTACCGGGCACAGATACGCAGTATTTT.

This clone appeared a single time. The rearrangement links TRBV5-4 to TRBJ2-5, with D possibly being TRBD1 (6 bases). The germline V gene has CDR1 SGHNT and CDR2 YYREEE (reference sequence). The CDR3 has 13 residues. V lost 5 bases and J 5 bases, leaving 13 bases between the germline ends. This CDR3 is CASSMTGVETQYF. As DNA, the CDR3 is TGTGCCAGCAGTATGACAGGTGTGGAGACCCAGTACTTC.

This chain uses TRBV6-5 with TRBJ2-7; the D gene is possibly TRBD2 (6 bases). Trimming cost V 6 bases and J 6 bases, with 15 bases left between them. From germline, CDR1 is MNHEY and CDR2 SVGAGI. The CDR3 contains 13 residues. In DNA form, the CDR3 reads TGTGCCAGCAGGTACGCCTACGGGGGCGAGCAGTACTTC. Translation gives CASRYAYGGEQYF.

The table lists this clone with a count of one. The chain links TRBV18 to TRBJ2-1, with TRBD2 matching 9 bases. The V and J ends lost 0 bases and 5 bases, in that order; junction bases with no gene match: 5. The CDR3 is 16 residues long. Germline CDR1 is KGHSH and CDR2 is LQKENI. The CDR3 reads CASSPPVAGANNEQFF. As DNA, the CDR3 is TGTGCCAGCTCACCACCAGTAGCGGGGGCAAACAATGAGCAGTTCTTC.

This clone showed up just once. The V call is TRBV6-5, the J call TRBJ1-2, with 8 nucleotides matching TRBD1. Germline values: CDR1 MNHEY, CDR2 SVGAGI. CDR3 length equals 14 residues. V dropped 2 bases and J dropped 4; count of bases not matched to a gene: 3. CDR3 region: CASSYRDRSYGYTF. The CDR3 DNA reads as TGTGCCAGCAGTTACCGGGACAGGAGCTATGGCTACACCTTC.

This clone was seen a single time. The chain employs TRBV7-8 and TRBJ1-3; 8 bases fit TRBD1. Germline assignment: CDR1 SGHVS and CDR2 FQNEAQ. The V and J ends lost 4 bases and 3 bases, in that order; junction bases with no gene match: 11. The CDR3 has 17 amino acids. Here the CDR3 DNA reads TGTGCCAGCAGCTCACCGGGACAGGTTGGCAGTGGAAACACCATATATTTT. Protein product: CASSSPGQVGSGNTIYF.

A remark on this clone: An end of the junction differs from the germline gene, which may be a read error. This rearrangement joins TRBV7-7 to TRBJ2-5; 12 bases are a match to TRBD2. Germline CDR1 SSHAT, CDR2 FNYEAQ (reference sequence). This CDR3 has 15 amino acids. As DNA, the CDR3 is TGTGCTAGCAGCTTATCGACTAGCGGGAGAGAGACCCAGTACTTC. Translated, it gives CASSLSTSGRETQYF.